The rows below give T cell receptor beta chains drawn from one sample of a study of T-cell reconstitution after alpha-beta-depleted transplantation in children. Each CDR3 protein gets one entry after TCRdb re-called the PCR reads with MiXCR. The profile shows 800,000 to 1,000,000 distinct CDR3 sequences, around 30% of them singletons. The sample here was PBMCs, mostly from graft donor cells, taken 360 days after TCRalphabeta/CD19-depleted stem cell transplant. All receptors derive from a boy younger than two who had a stem cell transplant for SCID, so the T cells may come from the graft donor. Each CDR3 is given with its conserved first and last residue. A D gene is named only where the DNA matches it firmly.

CDR3 protein: CASSLGLVAFF; J gene: TRBJ1-1; D gene: -; V gene: TRBV12-3/TRBV12-4
CDR3 protein: CASSRDIYGYTF; J gene: TRBJ1-2; D gene: -; V gene: TRBV7-9
CDR3 protein: CASSLSGGMGNQPQHF; J gene: TRBJ1-5; D gene: TRBD1; V gene: TRBV12-3/TRBV12-4
CDR3 protein: CSAIEDSSYEQYF; J gene: TRBJ2-7; D gene: -; V gene: TRBV20-1
CDR3 protein: CASSPRGVAGSNTGELFF; J gene: TRBJ2-2; D gene: TRBD2; V gene: TRBV9
CDR3 protein: CASSQEESVRPYNEQFF; J gene: TRBJ2-1; D gene: -; V gene: TRBV3-1
CDR3 protein: CSATPQGALAGELFF; J gene: TRBJ2-2; D gene: TRBD1; V gene: TRBV20-1
CDR3 protein: CASSPDRVKLFF; J gene: TRBJ1-4; D gene: TRBD1; V gene: TRBV6-5
CDR3 protein: CASSWLAGAKGLYF; J gene: TRBJ2-7; D gene: TRBD2; V gene: TRBV5-4
CDR3 protein: CSADRGGNQPQHF; J gene: TRBJ1-5; D gene: TRBD1; V gene: TRBV20-1
CDR3 protein: CASSPLLPGLAGRDTGELFF; J gene: TRBJ2-2; D gene: TRBD2; V gene: TRBV18
CDR3 protein: CASSLILFPYNEQFF; J gene: TRBJ2-1; D gene: -; V gene: TRBV5-6
CDR3 protein: CASRPSGGGAYEQFF; J gene: TRBJ2-1; D gene: TRBD2; V gene: TRBV12-3/TRBV12-4
CDR3 protein: CASSSLGLKGNTIYF; J gene: TRBJ1-3; D gene: -; V gene: TRBV6-5
CDR3 protein: CASSGEGQVNNSPLHF; J gene: TRBJ1-6; D gene: TRBD1; V gene: TRBV9
CDR3 protein: CASSQVWQAGTEAFF; J gene: TRBJ1-1; D gene: -; V gene: TRBV4-2
CDR3 protein: CSVDGTMNTEAFF; J gene: TRBJ1-1; D gene: -; V gene: TRBV29-1
CDR3 protein: CASSQVRSSYNEQFF; J gene: TRBJ2-1; D gene: -; V gene: TRBV4-1
CDR3 protein: CASSSGSTQYTGELFF; J gene: TRBJ2-2; D gene: -; V gene: TRBV7-3
CDR3 protein: CASSLSPGGLGETQYF; J gene: TRBJ2-5; D gene: TRBD1; V gene: TRBV28
CDR3 protein: CASSLGITDTEAFF; J gene: TRBJ1-1; D gene: -; V gene: TRBV5-1
CDR3 protein: CSARVRTADYGYTF; J gene: TRBJ1-2; D gene: -; V gene: TRBV20-1
CDR3 protein: CASSLTGTSFNEQFF; J gene: TRBJ2-1; D gene: TRBD2; V gene: TRBV6-1